This TCR beta chain was documented in a study of PD-1 blockade in classical Hodgkin lymphoma. Relapses following autologous stem cell transplantation were seen in all patients, with brentuximab vedotin exposure varying. V was clipped by 1 base and J by 6 bases, with 10 bases between them. Germline values: CDR1 MDHEN, CDR2 SYDVKM. The CDR3 runs 14 residues. Measured with immunoSEQ multiplex PCR; TCRdb has only the in-frame clones, and not every one. The table has some 64,000 clones, 88% seen once. About this clone: The antigen remains undetermined.

Study observations and caveats: Diversity similar to that of newly diagnosed patients was seen at baseline in complete responders.

The chain has TRBV28 and TRBJ1-5; D is unclear. The source material was peripheral blood mononuclear cells (PBMCs), sampled at baseline. The clonotype was recovered from a human donor with classical Hodgkin lymphoma. The DNA of the CDR3 is TGTGCCAGCAGTTTATCTTATGTAAGTCAGCCCCAGCATTTT. The encoded protein is CASSLSYVSQPQHF.